This T cell receptor (beta chain) was found in a study of graft-versus-host responses after intestinal transplantation (dated by TCRdb to the early 2020s). Regarding the complete study: The transplants that recipients got were multivisceral, liver-intestinal, or isolated intestinal. Rather than being sequenced by the commercial service, samples from a few later patients were sequenced in-house on an Illumina MiSeq and processed with MiXCR. Alloreactive clones were identified by sequencing pre-transplant mixed lymphocyte reaction products and comparing these products with unstimulated pre-transplant donor and recipient T cells. Every recipient was given anti-thymocyte globulin induction, then maintenance tacrolimus and steroids for roughly 3 years. After intestinal transplantation, graft-versus-host and host-versus-graft alloreactive T cell clones in the graft, circulation and bone marrow were tracked using bulk TCR-beta CDR3 sequencing. Of the 20 to 25 intestinal transplant recipients enrolled in the cohort, one of whom was a retransplant, 3 patients without pretransplant specimens were excluded. Donor T cell macrochimerism was defined as a peak of at least 4% donor T cells among recipient peripheral blood mononuclear cells. Study-wide findings and limitations: Early after transplant, peak levels of circulating GvH clones were found to be associated with declines in HvG clones. In the allografts of patients with donor T cell macrochimerism, GvH to HvG T cell clonal ratios were high. GvH clones were detected in recipient bone marrow, and some appeared earlier in ileal mucosa or blood, consistent with an intestinal mucosal origin. Conclusions were limited by the relatively low number and heterogeneity of intestinal transplant patients.

According to the study, the label for this sample's time point signals: cells obtained before transplantation from donor or recipient. CD3+CD4+ and CD3+CD8+ populations were FACS-sorted from unstimulated pre-transplant donor and recipient cells taken from spleen or lymph nodes. With regard to this clone: Its specific antigen is unknown. The sample holds no much larger clone one base away, and base qualities are not on file.

The library was generated by the immunoSEQ multiplex PCR assay. For most patients, genomic DNA was isolated with the Qiagen DNeasy Blood and Tissue Kit and sent frozen to Adaptive Biotechnologies for TCR sequencing. Adaptive Biotechnologies carried out high-throughput TCR-beta CDR3 sequencing of genomic DNA for most patients. Concerning the study's data processing: Adaptive's ImmunoSEQ software was the source of the TCR sequencing data for roughly 19 patients, while a few other patients were processed with MiXCR and VDJtools. CD4 versus CD8 sorting errors were corrected by removing sequences found in both subsets at a frequency ratio below 5:1. CDR3 nucleotide sequences shared between donor and recipient were removed because their origin could not be assigned. To be classed as alloreactive, a clone needed at least 2-fold expansion over unstimulated cells and a minimum CFSE-low frequency of 0.002% (template counts) or 0.001% (read counts). Mappable clones were those detected in sequenced pre-transplant spleen, lymph node, or MLR CFSE-low populations of the donor or recipient. The cumulative frequency of alloreactive clones was calculated as a percentage of all sequences, weighted by copy number. As stored in TCRdb, this immuneACCESS dataset retains in-frame rearrangements with V and J assigned. A fraction of the clones does not appear; measured against another copy, unresolved V genes explain less than half of the discrepancy, and the remainder lacks a known reason. That table gives V, J and clone size, and the DNA gave D and trimming. This sample comprises about 120,000 clones, 85% to 95% of them detected only once. Over 2.5% of the sample lies in the top ten.

For this chain, trimming is 6 bases at the V end and 5 bases at the J end, and the number of junction bases without a gene match is 9. Per the germline V gene, SGHAT is the CDR1 and FQNNGV is the CDR2. Taken from cysteine to phenylalanine, the CDR3 has 15 residues. Only CDR3 DNA is held: 45 bases, read in frame from base 1. The rearrangement combines TRBV11-2 with TRBJ2-5; 10 middle bases align to TRBD1. Specimen: unstimulated CD8+ T cells sorted from spleen or lymph node cells, collected before intestinal transplant. This sequence was found in a human donor who received an intestinal transplant. CDR3 protein: CASSPTGGGRETQYF. The nucleotide sequence is given as TGTGCCAGCAGTCCGACAGGGGGCGGACGGGAGACCCAGTACTTC.